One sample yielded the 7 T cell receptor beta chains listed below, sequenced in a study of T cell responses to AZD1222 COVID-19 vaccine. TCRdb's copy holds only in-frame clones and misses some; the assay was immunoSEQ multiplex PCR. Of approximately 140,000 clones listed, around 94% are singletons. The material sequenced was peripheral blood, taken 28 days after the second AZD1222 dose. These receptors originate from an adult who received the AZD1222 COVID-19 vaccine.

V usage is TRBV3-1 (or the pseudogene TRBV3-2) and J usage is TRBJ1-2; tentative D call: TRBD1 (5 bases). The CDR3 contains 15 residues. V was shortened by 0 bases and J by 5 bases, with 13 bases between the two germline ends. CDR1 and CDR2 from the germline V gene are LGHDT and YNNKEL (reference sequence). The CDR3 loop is CASSQDSRGGYGYTF. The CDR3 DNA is TGTGCCAGCAGCCAAGATTCTCGGGGGGGGTATGGCTACACCTTC.

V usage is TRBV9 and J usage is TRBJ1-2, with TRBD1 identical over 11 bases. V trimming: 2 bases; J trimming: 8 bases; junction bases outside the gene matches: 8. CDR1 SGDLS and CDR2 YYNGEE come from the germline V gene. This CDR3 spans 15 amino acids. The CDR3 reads CASSVSGQGAEGYTF. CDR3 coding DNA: TGTGCCAGCAGCGTGAGCGGACAGGGGGCGGAAGGCTACACCTTC. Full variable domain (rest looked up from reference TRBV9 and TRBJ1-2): DSGVTQTPKHLITATGQRVTLRCSPRSGDLSVYWYQQSLDQGLQFLIQYYNGEERAKGNILERFSAQQFPDLHSELNLSSLELGDSALYFCASSVSGQGAEGYTFGSGTRLTVV.

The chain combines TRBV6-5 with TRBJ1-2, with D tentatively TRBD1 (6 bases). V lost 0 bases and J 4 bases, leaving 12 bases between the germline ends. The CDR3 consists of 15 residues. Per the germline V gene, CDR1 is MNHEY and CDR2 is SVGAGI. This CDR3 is CASSYSNRVAYGYTF. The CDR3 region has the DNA TGTGCCAGCAGTTACTCGAACAGGGTTGCCTATGGCTACACCTTC.

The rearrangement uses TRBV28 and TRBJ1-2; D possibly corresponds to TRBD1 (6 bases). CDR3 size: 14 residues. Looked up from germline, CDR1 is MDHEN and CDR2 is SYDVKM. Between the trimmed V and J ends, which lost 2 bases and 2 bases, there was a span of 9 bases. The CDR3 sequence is CASSLPGANYGYTF. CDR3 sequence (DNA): TGTGCCAGCAGTTTACCGGGGGCCAACTATGGCTACACCTTC.

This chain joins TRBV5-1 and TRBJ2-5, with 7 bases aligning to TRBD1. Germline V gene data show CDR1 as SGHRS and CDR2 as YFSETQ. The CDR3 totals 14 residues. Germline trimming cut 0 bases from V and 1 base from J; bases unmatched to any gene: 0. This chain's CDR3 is CASSLGQGQETQYF. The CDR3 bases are TGCGCCAGCAGCTTGGGACAGGGCCAAGAGACCCAGTACTTC.

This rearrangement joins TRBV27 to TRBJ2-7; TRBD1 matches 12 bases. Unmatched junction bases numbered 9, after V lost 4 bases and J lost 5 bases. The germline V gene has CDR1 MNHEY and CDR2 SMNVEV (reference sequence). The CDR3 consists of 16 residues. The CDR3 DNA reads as TGTGCCAGCAGTTCCCCACTCCGGGACAGGGGGCACGAGCAGTACTTC. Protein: CASSSPLRDRGHEQYF.

CDR3 region: CASTLGRGRRAEAFF. DNA of the CDR3: TGTGCCTCGACCTTGGGGAGAGGGCGAAGGGCTGAAGCTTTCTTT. This chain uses TRBV6-6 with TRBJ1-1, with D hard to call. This CDR3 contains 15 residues. With 11 bases removed from V and 6 bases from J, the gap between germline ends came to 25 bases. Germline CDR1 MNHNY, CDR2 SVGAGI (reference sequence).